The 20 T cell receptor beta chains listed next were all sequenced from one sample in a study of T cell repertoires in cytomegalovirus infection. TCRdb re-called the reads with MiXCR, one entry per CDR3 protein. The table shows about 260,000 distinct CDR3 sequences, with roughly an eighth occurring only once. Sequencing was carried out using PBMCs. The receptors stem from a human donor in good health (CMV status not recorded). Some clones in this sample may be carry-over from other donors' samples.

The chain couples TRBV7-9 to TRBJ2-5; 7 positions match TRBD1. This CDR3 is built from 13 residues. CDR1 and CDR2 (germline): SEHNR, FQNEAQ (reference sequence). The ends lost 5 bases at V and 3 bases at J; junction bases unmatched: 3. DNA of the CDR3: TGTGCCAGCAGCCCGGGACAGAAAGAGACCCAGTACTTC. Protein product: CASSPGQKETQYF.

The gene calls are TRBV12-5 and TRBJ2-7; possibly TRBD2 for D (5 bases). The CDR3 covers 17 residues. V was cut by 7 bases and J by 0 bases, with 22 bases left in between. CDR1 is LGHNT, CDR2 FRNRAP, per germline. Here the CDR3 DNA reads TGTGCTAGTGCGAAGGGAGTCGGCGGTCAACCCTCCTACGAGCAGTACTTC. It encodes CASAKGVGGQPSYEQYF. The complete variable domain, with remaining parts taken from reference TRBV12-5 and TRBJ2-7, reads DARVTQTPRHKVTEMGQEVTMRCQPILGHNTVFWYRQTMMQGLELLAYFRNRAPLDDSGMPKDRFSAEMPDATLATLKIQPSEPRDSAVYFCASAKGVGGQPSYEQYFGPGTRLTVT.

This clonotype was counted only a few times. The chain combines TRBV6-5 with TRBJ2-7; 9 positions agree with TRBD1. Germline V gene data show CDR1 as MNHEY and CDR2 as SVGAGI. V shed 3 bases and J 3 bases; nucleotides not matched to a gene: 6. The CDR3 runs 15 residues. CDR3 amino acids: CASSYRGQGSYEQYF. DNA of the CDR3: TGTGCCAGCAGTTATCGGGGACAGGGTAGCTACGAGCAGTACTTC.

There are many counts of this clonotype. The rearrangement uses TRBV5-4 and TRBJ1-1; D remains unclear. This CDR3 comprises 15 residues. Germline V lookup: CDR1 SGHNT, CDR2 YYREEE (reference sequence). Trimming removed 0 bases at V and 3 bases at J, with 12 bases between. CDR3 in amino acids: CASSLGPLRDTEAFF. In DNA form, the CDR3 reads TGTGCCAGCAGCTTGGGGCCCCTGCGGGACACTGAAGCTTTCTTT.

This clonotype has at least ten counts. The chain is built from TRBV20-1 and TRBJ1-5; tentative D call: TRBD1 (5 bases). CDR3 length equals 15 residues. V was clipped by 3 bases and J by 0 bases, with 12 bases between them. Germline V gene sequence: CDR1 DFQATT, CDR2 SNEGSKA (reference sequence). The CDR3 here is CSASQQANSNQPQHF. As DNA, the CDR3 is TGCAGTGCTAGCCAACAGGCGAATAGCAATCAGCCCCAGCATTTT.

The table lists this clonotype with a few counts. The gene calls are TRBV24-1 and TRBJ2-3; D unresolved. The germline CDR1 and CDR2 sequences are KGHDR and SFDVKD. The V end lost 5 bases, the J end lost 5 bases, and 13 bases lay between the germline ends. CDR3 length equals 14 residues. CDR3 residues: CATSGDSWKDTQYF. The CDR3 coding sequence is TGTGCCACCAGTGGTGATTCCTGGAAAGATACGCAGTATTTT.

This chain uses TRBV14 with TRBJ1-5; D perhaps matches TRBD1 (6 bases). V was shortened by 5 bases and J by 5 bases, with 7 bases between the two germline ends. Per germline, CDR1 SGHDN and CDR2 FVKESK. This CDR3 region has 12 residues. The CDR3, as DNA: TGTGCCAGCAGCGAGGGGGATCAGCCCCAGCATTTT. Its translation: CASSEGDQPQHF.

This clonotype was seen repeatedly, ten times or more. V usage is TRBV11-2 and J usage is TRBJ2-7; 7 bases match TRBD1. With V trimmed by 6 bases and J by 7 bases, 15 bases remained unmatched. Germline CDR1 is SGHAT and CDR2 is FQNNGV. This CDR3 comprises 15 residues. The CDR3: CASRDPGQSPSEQYF. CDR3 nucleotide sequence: TGTGCCAGCAGAGATCCGGGACAGTCTCCATCTGAGCAGTACTTC.

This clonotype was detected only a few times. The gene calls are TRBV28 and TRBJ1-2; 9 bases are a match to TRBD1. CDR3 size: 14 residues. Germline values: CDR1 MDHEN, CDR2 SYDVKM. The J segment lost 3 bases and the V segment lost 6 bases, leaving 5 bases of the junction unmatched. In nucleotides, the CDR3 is TGTGCCAGCAGGGGACAGGGAAGGGACTATGGCTACACCTTC. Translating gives CASRGQGRDYGYTF.

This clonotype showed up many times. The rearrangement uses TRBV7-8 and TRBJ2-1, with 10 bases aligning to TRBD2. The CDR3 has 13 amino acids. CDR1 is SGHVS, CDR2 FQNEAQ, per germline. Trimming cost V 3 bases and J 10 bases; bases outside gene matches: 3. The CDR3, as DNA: TGTGCCAGCAGCTTCCGGACTAGCGGAGAGCAGTTCTTC. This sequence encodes CASSFRTSGEQFF.

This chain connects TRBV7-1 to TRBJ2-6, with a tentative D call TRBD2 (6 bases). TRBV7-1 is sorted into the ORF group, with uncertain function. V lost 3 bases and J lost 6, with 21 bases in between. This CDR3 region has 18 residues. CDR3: CASSSSRGLLAEANVLTF. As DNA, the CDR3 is TGTGCCAGCAGCTCCTCAAGGGGACTCCTGGCTGAGGCCAACGTCCTGACTTTC.

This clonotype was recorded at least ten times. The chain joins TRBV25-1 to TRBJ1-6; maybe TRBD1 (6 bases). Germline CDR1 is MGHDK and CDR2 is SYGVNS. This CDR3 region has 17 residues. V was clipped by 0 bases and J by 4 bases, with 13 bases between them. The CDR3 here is CASSEYGRGAYNSPLHF. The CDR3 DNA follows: TGTGCCAGCAGTGAATATGGACGGGGGGCGTATAATTCACCCCTCCACTTT.

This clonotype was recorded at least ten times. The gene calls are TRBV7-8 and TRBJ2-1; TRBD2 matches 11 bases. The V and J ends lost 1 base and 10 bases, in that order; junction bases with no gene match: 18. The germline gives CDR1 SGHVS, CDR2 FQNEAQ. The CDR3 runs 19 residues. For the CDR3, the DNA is TGTGCCAGCAGCTTAGAGACGCTTCGATTGACTAGCGGGATCGAGGAGCAGTTCTTC. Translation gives CASSLETLRLTSGIEEQFF.

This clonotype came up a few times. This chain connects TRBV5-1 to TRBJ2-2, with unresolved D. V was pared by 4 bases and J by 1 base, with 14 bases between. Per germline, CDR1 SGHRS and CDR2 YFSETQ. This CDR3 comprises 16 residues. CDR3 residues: CASSRNPKMNTGELFF. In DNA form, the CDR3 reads TGCGCCAGCAGCCGAAACCCCAAAATGAACACCGGGGAGCTGTTTTTT.

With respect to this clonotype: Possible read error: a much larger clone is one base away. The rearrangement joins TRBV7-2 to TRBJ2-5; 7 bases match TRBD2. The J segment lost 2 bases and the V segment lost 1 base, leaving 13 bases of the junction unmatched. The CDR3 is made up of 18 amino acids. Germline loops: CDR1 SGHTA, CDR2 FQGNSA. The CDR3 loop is CASSLERRGENSQETQYF. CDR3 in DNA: TGTGCCAGCAGCTTAGAAAGACGGGGGGAAAATTCACAAGAGACCCAGTACTTC.

The CDR3 region has the DNA TGCGCCAGCAGCGTCGGGACTAGCCAAGGTGCGGATACGCAGTATTTT. Translation: CASSVGTSQGADTQYF. This rearrangement joins TRBV5-1 to TRBJ2-3; TRBD2 aligns across 9 bases. Germline V gives CDR1 SGHRS, CDR2 YFSETQ. V was pared by 4 bases and J by 6 bases, with 12 bases of the junction left unmatched. This CDR3 has 16 amino acids.

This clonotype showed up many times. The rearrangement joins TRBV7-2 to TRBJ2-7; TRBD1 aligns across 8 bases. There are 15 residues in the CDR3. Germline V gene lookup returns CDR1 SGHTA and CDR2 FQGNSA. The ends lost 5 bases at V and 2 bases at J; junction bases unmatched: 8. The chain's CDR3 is CASSALTGATYEQYF. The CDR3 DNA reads TGTGCCAGCAGCGCGTTGACAGGGGCAACCTACGAGCAGTACTTC.

The CDR3 is CSARETGGSNQPQHF. CDR3 in DNA: TGCAGTGCTAGAGAGACAGGAGGTAGCAATCAGCCCCAGCATTTT. The chain employs TRBV20-1 and TRBJ1-5, with a tentative D call TRBD1 (6 bases). V shed 0 bases and J shed 0 bases, with 9 bases lying between them. Germline-derived CDR1 and CDR2 are DFQATT and SNEGSKA (reference sequence). This CDR3 comprises 15 residues.

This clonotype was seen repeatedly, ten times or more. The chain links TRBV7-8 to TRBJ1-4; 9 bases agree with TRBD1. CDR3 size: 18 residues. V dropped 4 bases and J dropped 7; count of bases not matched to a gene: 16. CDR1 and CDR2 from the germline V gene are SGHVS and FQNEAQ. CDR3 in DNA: TGTGCCAGCAGCTCCTACAGGGGGCCCACGGTTCAATTTGAAAAACTGTTTTTT. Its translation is CASSSYRGPTVQFEKLFF.

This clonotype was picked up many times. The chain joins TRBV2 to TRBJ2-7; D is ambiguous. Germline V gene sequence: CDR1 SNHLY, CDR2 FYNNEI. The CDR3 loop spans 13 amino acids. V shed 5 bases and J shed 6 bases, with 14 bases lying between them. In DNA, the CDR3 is TGTGCCAGCAGTCTGAACTTCTTGGGCGAGCAGTACTTC. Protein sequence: CASSLNFLGEQYF.